This entry features one T cell receptor (beta chain) sequence. Authors' methods: By means of reference gene primer amplification, nucleated cell counts were estimated. The repertoire was sequenced with immunoSEQ multiplex PCR; TCRdb's copy has only in-frame clones and lacks some. The V and J calls and clone size come from that table; D and trimming were worked out from the DNA. The table shows approximately 360,000 clones, with around 89% occurring only once. These data originate in a study of blood T cell repertoires in COVID-19. Overall study: Researchers got acute and convalescent COVID-19 samples from the United States, Italy and Spain.

CDR1 is SQVTM, CDR2 ANQGSEA, per germline. V shed 0 bases and J shed 5 bases, with 14 bases lying between them. This CDR3 has 15 residues. The specimen sequenced was peripheral blood. The receptor was derived from a man aged 40-50 years with acute or convalescent COVID-19. This sequence joins TRBV29-1 and TRBJ2-1; D is perhaps TRBD2 (5 bases). This CDR3 is CSVEDMRARDNEQFF. The DNA of the CDR3 is TGCAGCGTTGAAGATATGCGGGCTCGGGACAATGAGCAGTTCTTC.